Below are 3 T cell receptor beta chains sequenced from a single sample in a study of Tregs in tolerant kidney transplant recipients. Mixed chimerism was transient after nonmyeloablative marrow transplants from related graft donors. The repertoire was sequenced with immunoSEQ multiplex PCR; TCRdb's copy has only in-frame clones and lacks some. The sample holds 20,000 to 25,000 clones; over 75% are singletons and the top ten take about 25%. Here the sequenced sample was CD8+ T cells from blood (PBMCs), taken 6 months after the transplant. Receptors originate from a human patient who received a combined kidney and bone marrow transplant. The T cells may come from the graft donor.

The chain employs TRBV4-3 and TRBJ2-7, with TRBD1 matching 8 bases. CDR3 length: 14 amino acids. The J segment lost 4 bases and the V segment lost 3 bases, leaving 5 bases of the junction unmatched. Germline assignment: CDR1 LGHNA and CDR2 YSLEER. The CDR3 is CASSQAHRGYEQYF. The CDR3 region has the DNA TGCGCCAGCAGCCAGGCTCACAGGGGGTACGAGCAGTACTTC.

The V call is TRBV7-6, the J call TRBJ1-3; TRBD1 aligns across 7 bases. CDR3 length: 17 residues. Unmatched junction bases numbered 7, after V lost 1 base and J lost 1 base. Germline CDR1 SGHVS, CDR2 FNYEAQ. For the CDR3, the DNA is TGTGCCAGCAGCTTAGTTGAGACAGGGACGTCTGGAAACACCATATATTTT. As protein: CASSLVETGTSGNTIYF.

The chain joins TRBV11-2 to TRBJ2-4, with a weak D call TRBD1 (6 bases). CDR3 length: 14 residues. V gave up 2 bases and J gave up 4 bases, with 9 bases separating them. The germline CDR1 and CDR2 sequences are SGHAT and FQNNGV. The DNA of the CDR3 is TGTGCCAGCAGCTTATTTCAGGGGAAAAACATTCAGTACTTC. This translates into CASSLFQGKNIQYF.